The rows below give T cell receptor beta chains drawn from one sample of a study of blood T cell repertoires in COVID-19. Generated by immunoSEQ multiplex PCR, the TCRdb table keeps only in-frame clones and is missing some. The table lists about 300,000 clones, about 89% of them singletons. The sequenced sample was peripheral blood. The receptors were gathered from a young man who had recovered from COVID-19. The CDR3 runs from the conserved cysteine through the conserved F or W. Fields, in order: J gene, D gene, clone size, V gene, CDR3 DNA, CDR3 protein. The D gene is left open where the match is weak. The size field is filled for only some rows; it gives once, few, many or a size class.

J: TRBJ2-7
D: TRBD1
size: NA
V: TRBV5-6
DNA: TGTGCCAGCAGCCCGGTCGGGACAGGGAGCTACGAGCAGTACTTC
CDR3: CASSPVGTGSYEQYF

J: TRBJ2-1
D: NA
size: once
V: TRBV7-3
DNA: TGTGCCAGCAGCTTAAGTATCCACAATGAGCAGTTCTTC
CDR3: CASSLSIHNEQFF

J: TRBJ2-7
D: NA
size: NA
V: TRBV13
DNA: TGTGCCAGCAGCACTGATGAGGGATATTACGAGCAGTACTTC
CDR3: CASSTDEGYYEQYF

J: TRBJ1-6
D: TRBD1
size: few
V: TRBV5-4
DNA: TGTGCCAGCAGTTACGCCTCAGGGGGAGTATCACCCCTCCACTTT
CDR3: CASSYASGGVSPLHF

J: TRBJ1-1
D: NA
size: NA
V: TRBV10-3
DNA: TGTGCCATCAGTGAGGTGGGTCGCCGGGGTCCTGAAGCTTTCTTT
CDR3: CAISEVGRRGPEAFF

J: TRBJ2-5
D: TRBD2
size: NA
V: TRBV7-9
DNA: TGTGCCAGCAGCCCCAGGGGGTCGGCTAGCGGGGGGAAGACCCAGTACTTC
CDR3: CASSPRGSASGGKTQYF

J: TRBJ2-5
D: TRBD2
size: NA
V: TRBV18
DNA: TGTGCCAGCTCACCACCCTATGGGGGGGAACAAGAGACCCAGTACTTC
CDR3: CASSPPYGGEQETQYF

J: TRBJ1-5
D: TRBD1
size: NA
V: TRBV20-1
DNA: TGCAGTGCTAGTGAGGACAGGGTTATTGGCAATAGCAATCAGCCCCAGCATTTT
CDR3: CSASEDRVIGNSNQPQHF

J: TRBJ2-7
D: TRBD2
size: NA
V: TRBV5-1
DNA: TGCGCCAGCAGCTTGGTGGGGGGGAGGGAAGAGGAGCAGTACTTC
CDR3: CASSLVGGREEEQYF

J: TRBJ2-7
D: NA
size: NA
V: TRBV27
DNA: TGTGCCAGCAGTTACAACTCCTACGAGCAGTACTTC
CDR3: CASSYNSYEQYF

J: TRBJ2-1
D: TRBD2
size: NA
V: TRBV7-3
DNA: TGTGCCAGCAGCTTAGGTGCGGGAGGGCCGGTTTTTGAGCAGTTCTTC
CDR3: CASSLGAGGPVFEQFF

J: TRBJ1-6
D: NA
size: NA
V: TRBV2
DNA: TGTGCCAGCAGTTCGGAACAGAGCTCCTATAATTCACCCCTCCACTTT
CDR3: CASSSEQSSYNSPLHF

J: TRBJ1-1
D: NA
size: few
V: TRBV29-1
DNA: TGCAGCGTTGACAAGGCGGGGGGCACTGAAGCTTTCTTT
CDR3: CSVDKAGGTEAFF

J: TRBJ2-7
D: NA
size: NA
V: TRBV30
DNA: TGTGCCTGGGCCGGAGTGACCTACGAGCAGTACTTC
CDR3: CAWAGVTYEQYF

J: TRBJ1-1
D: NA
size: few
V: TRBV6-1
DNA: TGTGCCAGCAGTGAAACTTCCCTGAACACTGAAGCTTTCTTT
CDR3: CASSETSLNTEAFF

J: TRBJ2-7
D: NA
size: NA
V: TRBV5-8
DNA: TGTGCCAGCAGCTTGGTTGGGGGAGGTGGGCGCGAGCAGTACTTC
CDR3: CASSLVGGGGREQYF

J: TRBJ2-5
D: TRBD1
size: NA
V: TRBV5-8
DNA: TGTGCCAGCAGCTTGGGGTGGACAGGAGTGTACCAAGAGACCCAGTACTTC
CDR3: CASSLGWTGVYQETQYF

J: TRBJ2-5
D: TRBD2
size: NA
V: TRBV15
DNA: TGTGCCACCAGCATCGGGGGGGAGACCCAGTACTTC
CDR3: CATSIGGETQYF

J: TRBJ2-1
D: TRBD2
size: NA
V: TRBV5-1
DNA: TGCGCCAGCAGCTTTAGGCCTAGCGGGAGTTTCTACAATGAGCAGTTCTTC
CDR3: CASSFRPSGSFYNEQFF

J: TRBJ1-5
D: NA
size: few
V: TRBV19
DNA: TGTGCCAGTAGTATAGTGGCAGTCAATCAGCCCCAGCATTTT
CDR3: CASSIVAVNQPQHF

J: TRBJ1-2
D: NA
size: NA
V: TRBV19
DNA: TGTGCCAGTAGTACCCCACAGGGCAACTATGGCTACACCTTC
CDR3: CASSTPQGNYGYTF

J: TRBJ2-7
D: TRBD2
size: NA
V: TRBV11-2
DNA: TGTGCCAGCAGCTTAGGTCTAGCGGGAGCCTACGAGCAGTACTTC
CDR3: CASSLGLAGAYEQYF

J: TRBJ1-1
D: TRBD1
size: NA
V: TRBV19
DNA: TGTGCCAGTAGTACCGGACAGGGAAAAGCTTTCTTT
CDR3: CASSTGQGKAFF

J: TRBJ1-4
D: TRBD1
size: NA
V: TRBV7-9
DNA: TGTGCCAGCAGCTTAGAGCGAGGGGGCATCGGAAAACTGTTTTTT
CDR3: CASSLERGGIGKLFF

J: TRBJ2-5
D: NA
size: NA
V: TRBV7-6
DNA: TGTGCCAGCAGCTTAGCTGGTCTAGTAGGTGAGACCCAGTACTTC
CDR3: CASSLAGLVGETQYF

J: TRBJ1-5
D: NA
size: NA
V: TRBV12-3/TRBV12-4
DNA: TGTGCCAGCAGTAGCACGGGGAGGCAGCCCCAGCATTTT
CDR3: CASSSTGRQPQHF

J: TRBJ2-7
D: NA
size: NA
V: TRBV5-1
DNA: TGCGCCAGCAGCTGGGGACACCCGAGCTCCTACGAGCAGTACTTC
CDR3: CASSWGHPSSYEQYF

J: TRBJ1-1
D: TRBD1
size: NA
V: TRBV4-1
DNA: TGCGCCAGCAGCCAAGGGACAGGGACCACTGAAGCTTTCTTT
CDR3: CASSQGTGTTEAFF

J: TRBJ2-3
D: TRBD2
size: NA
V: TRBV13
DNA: TGTGCCAGCAGCTTAAAGTCGAGCGGGAGGGCCCCGACAGATACGCAGTATTTT
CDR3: CASSLKSSGRAPTDTQYF

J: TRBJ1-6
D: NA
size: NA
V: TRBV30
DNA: TGTGCCTGGAGTGTGCTGGACAGTCTTAATTCACCCCTCCACTTT
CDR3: CAWSVLDSLNSPLHF

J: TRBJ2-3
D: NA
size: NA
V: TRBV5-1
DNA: TGCGCCAGCAGCTTTGGTGGGGGGGCCGAAGATACGCAGTATTTT
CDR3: CASSFGGGAEDTQYF

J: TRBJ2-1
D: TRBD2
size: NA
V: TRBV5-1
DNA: TGCGCCAGCAGCCCAGTCCCGGGACTAGCGTTTAGCTCCTACAATGAGCAGTTCTTC
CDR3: CASSPVPGLAFSSYNEQFF

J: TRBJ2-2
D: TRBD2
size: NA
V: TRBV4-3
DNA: TGCGCCAGCAGCCAAGATCGGGTGGCGGGGGGGCGATACGGGGAGCTGTTTTTT
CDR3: CASSQDRVAGGRYGELFF

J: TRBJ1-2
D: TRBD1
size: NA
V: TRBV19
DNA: TGTGCCAGTAGGATGGCGCCGGACAGGGCCTATGGCTACACCTTC
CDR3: CASRMAPDRAYGYTF

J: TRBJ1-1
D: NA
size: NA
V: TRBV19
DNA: TGTGCCAGTAGTACCGCACAGGGATCGAACACTGAAGCTTTCTTT
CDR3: CASSTAQGSNTEAFF

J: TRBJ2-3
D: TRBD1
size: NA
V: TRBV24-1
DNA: TGTGCCACCAGTGATGCGACAGGGGCAACAGATACGCAGTATTTT
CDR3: CATSDATGATDTQYF

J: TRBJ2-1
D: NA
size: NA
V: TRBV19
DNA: TGTGCCAGTAGTATAATTGCGAGCGCCGGCAATGAGCAGTTCTTC
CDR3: CASSIIASAGNEQFF

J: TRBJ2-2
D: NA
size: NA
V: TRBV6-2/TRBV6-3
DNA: TGTGCCAGCACCCCCGAGGGGGTAGGGGCCGGGGAGCTGTTTTTT
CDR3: CASTPEGVGAGELFF

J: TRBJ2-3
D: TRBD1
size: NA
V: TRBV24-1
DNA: TGTGCCACCAGTGACCGGGACAGGGATACGCAGTATTTT
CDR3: CATSDRDRDTQYF

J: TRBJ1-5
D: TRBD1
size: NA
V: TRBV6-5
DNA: TGTGCCAGCGGGGGGACAGTGGGCCAGCCCCAGCATTTT
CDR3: CASGGTVGQPQHF

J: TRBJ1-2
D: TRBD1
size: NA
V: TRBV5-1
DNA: TGCGCCAGCAGCCCGGGACAGAACTATGGCTACACCTTC
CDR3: CASSPGQNYGYTF